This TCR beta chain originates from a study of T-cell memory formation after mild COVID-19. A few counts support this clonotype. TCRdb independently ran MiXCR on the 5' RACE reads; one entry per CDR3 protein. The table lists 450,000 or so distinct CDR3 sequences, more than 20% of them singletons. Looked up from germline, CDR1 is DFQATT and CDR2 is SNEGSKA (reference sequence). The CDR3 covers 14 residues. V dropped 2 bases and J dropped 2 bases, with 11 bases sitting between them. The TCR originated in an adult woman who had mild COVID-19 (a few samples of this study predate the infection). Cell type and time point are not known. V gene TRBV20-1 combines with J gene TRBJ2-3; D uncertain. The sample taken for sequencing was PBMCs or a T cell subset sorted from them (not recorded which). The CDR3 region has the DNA TGCAGTGCTAGAATCGCTGAAAACACAGATACGCAGTATTTT. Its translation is CSARIAENTDTQYF.